This T cell receptor (beta chain) emerged from a study of blood T cells in healthy people across ages. Combining a sample-barcoded 5' primer with a J-beta primer mix, a second PCR ran for roughly 7 to 12 cycles. Every cDNA molecule bore a tag from a template-switch adaptor containing 12 random nucleotides. Every sample returned 2.5 million or more CDR3-containing paired-end reads. One entry per CDR3 protein, called by TCRdb with MiXCR from the 5' RACE reads. The sample carries approximately 810,000 distinct CDR3 sequences, 36% recorded once. Details on this clonotype: Its specificity is unknown.

The CDR3 has 15 residues. Germline assignment: CDR1 SQVTM and CDR2 ANQGSEA. The ends were cut back, 1 base at V and 6 bases at J, with 17 bases in the middle. General observations from the study: It was found that TCR beta diversity correlated strongly with the percentage of naive T cells. It was the long-lived donors that had more naive CD4+ cells and higher diversity than aged donors.

The chain has TRBV29-1 and TRBJ2-3, with D maybe TRBD1 (6 bases). The sequenced sample was blood. The receptor was derived from a man younger than 30 in good health. This chain's CDR3 is CSVEGGQGRTDTQYF. CDR3 bases: TGCAGCGTTGAAGGCGGTCAGGGGCGGACGGATACGCAGTATTTT.